What follows are 8 T cell receptor beta chains derived from one specimen sequenced in a study of blood T cell repertoires in COVID-19. TCRdb's table, derived via immunoSEQ multiplex PCR, lists solely in-frame clones and lacks some. Of about 400,000 clones listed, more than 80% are singletons. The sample was peripheral blood. These receptors originate from a woman aged 25 to 45 with active or convalescent COVID-19.

This chain links TRBV7-9 with TRBJ1-2; weak D call: TRBD1 (6 bases). The CDR3 totals 15 residues. CDR1 is SEHNR and CDR2 is FQNEAQ in the germline V gene (reference sequence). The germline V and J ends were trimmed by 0 bases and 3 bases, with 11 bases remaining between them. This CDR3 is CASSLAGTIDYGYTF. In DNA, the CDR3 is TGTGCCAGCAGCTTAGCGGGGACAATAGACTATGGCTACACCTTC.

This clone was detected only once. The chain couples TRBV2 to TRBJ1-2; 7 bases align to TRBD1. The CDR3 is made up of 15 amino acids. V gave up 3 bases and J gave up 4 bases; unmatched junction bases: 8. Germline CDR1 SNHLY, CDR2 FYNNEI. CDR3 region: CASSDGTGATYGYTF. The DNA for the CDR3 is TGTGCCAGCAGTGATGGAACAGGGGCGACCTATGGCTACACCTTC.

The rearrangement joins TRBV14 to TRBJ1-1; D possibly corresponds to TRBD1 (5 bases). V was trimmed by 1 base and J by 5 bases, leaving 14 bases between them. CDR3 length: 15 residues. Germline-derived CDR1 and CDR2 are SGHDN and FVKESK. Here the CDR3 reads CASSQALGGGTEAFF. The CDR3 nucleotides are TGTGCCAGCAGCCAAGCGTTGGGGGGTGGGACTGAAGCTTTCTTT. The entire variable domain, with the rest obtained from reference TRBV14 and TRBJ1-1, is as follows: EAGVTQFPSHSVIEKGQTVTLRCDPISGHDNLYWYRRVMGKEIKFLLHFVKESKQDESGMPNNRFLAERTGGTYSTLKVQPAELEDSGVYFCASSQALGGGTEAFFGQGTRLTVV.

This clone was recorded a few times. The chain carries TRBV19 and TRBJ1-2; 8 nucleotides match TRBD1. The germline V gene encodes CDR1 LNHDA and CDR2 SQIVND (reference sequence). J lost 1 base, V lost 6 bases, and 4 bases had no gene match. CDR3 size: 14 residues. The DNA for the CDR3 is TGTGCCAGTAGGCCAGGGACAGGTAACTATGGCTACACCTTC. It specifies CASRPGTGNYGYTF.

The rearrangement uses TRBV7-9 and TRBJ2-3; D not resolved. Germline CDR1 is SEHNR and CDR2 is FQNEAQ (reference sequence). Between the trimmed V and J ends, which lost 3 bases and 0 bases, there was a span of 10 bases. The CDR3 runs 15 residues. The CDR3 spells CASSFSQSSTDTQYF. CDR3 nucleotides: TGTGCCAGCAGCTTCAGTCAGTCTAGCACAGATACGCAGTATTTT. The variable domain in full, with the rest retrieved from reference TRBV7-9 and TRBJ2-3, is DTGVSQNPRHKITKRGQNVTFRCDPISEHNRLYWYRQTLGQGPEFLTYFQNEAQLEKSRLLSDRFSAERPKGSFSTLEIQRTEQGDSAMYLCASSFSQSSTDTQYFGPGTRLTVL.

The chain uses TRBV19 and TRBJ2-2; D perhaps matches TRBD2 (6 bases). Trimming stripped 3 bases from V and 5 bases from J, with 10 bases between. The CDR3 is 14 amino acids. CDR1 LNHDA and CDR2 SQIVND come from the germline V gene (reference sequence). The CDR3 here is CASSMWLATGELFF. The CDR3, as DNA: TGTGCCAGTAGTATGTGGCTAGCGACCGGGGAGCTGTTTTTT. Full variable domain (rest looked up from reference TRBV19 and TRBJ2-2): DGGITQSPKYLFRKEGQNVTLSCEQNLNHDAMYWYRQDPGQGLRLIYYSQIVNDFQKGDIAEGYSVSREKKESFPLTVTSAQKNPTAFYLCASSMWLATGELFFGEGSRLTVL.

The CDR3 loop reads CASSIRTGSLNTEAFF. CDR3 bases: TGTGCCAGTAGTATAAGGACAGGGTCCCTGAACACTGAAGCTTTCTTT. V and J are TRBV19 and TRBJ1-1, with 8 bases matching TRBD1. The junction had 5 bases not matched to a gene; V was cut back by 2 bases and J by 0 bases. The CDR3 loop spans 16 amino acids. Germline CDR1 and CDR2: LNHDA and SQIVND (reference sequence).

Concerning this clone itself: Other DNA sequences within the sample encode an identical CDR3. The chain carries TRBV5-1 and TRBJ2-5; 8 nucleotides agree with TRBD1. The CDR3 is 15 residues long. Germline CDR1 reads SGHRS; CDR2 reads YFSETQ. V dropped 2 bases and J dropped 1; count of bases not matched to a gene: 4. The CDR3 here is CASSFGTGGQETQYF. The CDR3 DNA follows: TGCGCCAGCAGCTTCGGGACAGGAGGCCAAGAGACCCAGTACTTC.